The 14 T cell receptor beta chains in this list originate from one sample, sequenced in a study of blood T cell repertoires in COVID-19. Generated by immunoSEQ multiplex PCR, the TCRdb table keeps only in-frame clones and is missing some. The sample shows around 46,000 clones, approximately 90% of them seen only once. The sequencing sample was made of peripheral blood. Every receptor here comes from a middle-aged man with active COVID-19.

The V and J genes are TRBV5-1 and TRBJ2-1; 7 positions match TRBD2. J was trimmed by 8 bases and V by 0 bases; bases with no gene match: 11. CDR3 size: 16 residues. Germline V lookup: CDR1 SGHRS, CDR2 YFSETQ. CDR3 sequence (DNA): TGCGCCAGCAGCTTGGCCGTATCCTTAACTAGCGATGAGCAGTTCTTC. Protein product: CASSLAVSLTSDEQFF.

The chain carries TRBV11-3 and TRBJ2-1; TRBD1 might be the D (5 bases). Deletions cut 1 base from V and 9 bases from J, with 13 bases between. Germline lookup yields CDR1 SGHNT and CDR2 YENEEA. The CDR3 is made up of 14 amino acids. CDR3 amino acids: CASSLVSGSGEQFF. The CDR3 nucleotides are TGTGCCAGCAGCTTAGTGTCAGGGTCGGGTGAGCAGTTCTTC.

In this sample, this clone turned up a few times. The chain combines TRBV4-1 with TRBJ2-2; no clear D. Per the germline V gene, CDR1 is MGHRA and CDR2 is YSYEKL. This CDR3 comprises 14 residues. Trimming left V 4 bases short and J 4 bases short, with 10 bases between. CDR3 in DNA: TGCGCCAGCAGCCCAATCCAGTTCACCGGGGAGCTGTTTTTT. The encoded protein is CASSPIQFTGELFF.

The gene calls are TRBV4-1 and TRBJ2-7; 8 nucleotides align to TRBD1. CDR1 is MGHRA and CDR2 is YSYEKL in the germline V gene. The CDR3 has 15 amino acids. V lost 0 bases to trimming and J lost 4 bases; unmatched junction nucleotides: 5. The CDR3 nucleotides are TGCGCCAGCAGCCAAGAACCAGGGGGCGGTTACGAGCAGTACTTC. Translated: CASSQEPGGGYEQYF.

In regard to this clone: The junction departs from germline at one end; a sequencing error may be responsible. The same CDR3 arises from other DNA sequences in this sample as well. The chain joins TRBV6-5 to TRBJ1-2; D possibly corresponds to TRBD1 (6 bases). The CDR3 has 13 amino acids. CDR1 MNHEY and CDR2 SVGAGI come from the germline V gene. The CDR3 loop is CASSKQGRTGYTF. CDR3 coding DNA: TGTGCCAGCAGTAAGCAGGGGCGTACAGGCTACACTTTC.

V and J are TRBV6-4 and TRBJ2-6; D is perhaps TRBD2 (5 bases). Trimming shortened V by 0 bases and J by 1 base, and 7 bases separated the two germline ends. The CDR3 is 16 residues long. Germline-derived CDR1 and CDR2 are MRHNA and SNTAGT. CDR3 bases: TGTGCCAGCAGTGACTCAACGGGATCTGGGGCCAACGTCCTGACTTTC. It specifies CASSDSTGSGANVLTF.

The V call is TRBV10-3, the J call TRBJ2-1, with TRBD2 matching over 7 bases. Germline values: CDR1 ENHRY, CDR2 SYGVKD. V was clipped by 8 bases and J by 6 bases; unmatched bases: 7. There are 13 residues in the CDR3. The CDR3 nucleotides are TGTGCCATCTCGGGAGGCCAGCGCAATGAGCAGTTCTTC. Encoded protein: CAISGGQRNEQFF.

The chain recombines TRBV19 with TRBJ1-4, with D possibly matching TRBD1 (5 bases). The CDR3 contains 14 residues. V gave up 9 bases and J gave up 1 base, with 12 bases separating them. Germline CDR1 and CDR2: LNHDA and SQIVND (reference sequence). As DNA, the CDR3 is TGTGCCAGATGCTTGGGGGGAACTAATGAAAAACTGTTTTTT. As protein: CARCLGGTNEKLFF. Full variable domain (outside the CDR3, taken from reference TRBV19 and TRBJ1-4): DGGITQSPKYLFRKEGQNVTLSCEQNLNHDAMYWYRQDPGQGLRLIYYSQIVNDFQKGDIAEGYSVSREKKESFPLTVTSAQKNPTAFYLCARCLGGTNEKLFFGSGTQLSVL.

Points on this clone: Without the conserved terminal phenylalanine or tryptophan, this CDR3 likely stems from a read error. The limits of the CDR3 on the DNA are not certain, so only TCRdb's listed CDR3 is given. The chain couples TRBV18 to TRBJ2-7; TRBD2, the D gene given by the table, was not confirmed from the DNA. Germline loops: CDR1 KGHSH, CDR2 LQKENI. The CDR3 extends over 15 residues, inclusive of both ends. This CDR3 is CASSDSGTAGRAGRI.

This chain uses TRBV18 with TRBJ2-7; TRBD2 aligns across 10 bases. Germline values: CDR1 KGHSH, CDR2 LQKENI. The CDR3 is 15 amino acids. Trimming cost V 3 bases and J 3 bases; bases outside gene matches: 5. The CDR3 coding sequence is TGTGCCAGCTCACCTCGGACTAGCGGCAGCTACGAGCAGTACTTC. Translating it yields CASSPRTSGSYEQYF.

The V call is TRBV19, the J call TRBJ1-2, with D possibly TRBD1 on 6 matching bases. This CDR3 is 13 amino acids long. Germline CDR1 and CDR2: LNHDA and SQIVND (reference sequence). V was clipped by 7 bases and J by 5 bases, with 14 bases between them. Here the CDR3 DNA reads TGTGCCAGTATGAGGGGGACCTCATATGGCTACACCTTC. The encoded protein is CASMRGTSYGYTF.

The V and J genes are TRBV7-9 and TRBJ1-1; D may be TRBD1 (6 bases). The CDR3 runs 13 residues. V shed 5 bases and J shed 3 bases, with 10 bases lying between them. The germline CDR1 and CDR2 sequences are SEHNR and FQNEAQ (reference sequence). In nucleotides, the CDR3 is TGTGCCAGCAGCATCGGACAGCACACTGAAGCTTTCTTT. Translating it yields CASSIGQHTEAFF.

The rearrangement links TRBV12-5 to TRBJ2-1; 15 bases are shared with TRBD2. Per the germline V gene, CDR1 is LGHNT and CDR2 is FRNRAP. V dropped 6 bases and J dropped 10; count of bases not matched to a gene: 7. The CDR3 has 15 residues. The CDR3 reads CASGQGLAGGGEQFF. Written as DNA, the CDR3 is TGTGCTAGTGGCCAGGGACTAGCGGGAGGTGGGGAGCAGTTCTTC.

CDR3 nucleotide sequence: TGCGCCAGCAGCCGACTAGCCGATTCCTACGAGCAGTACTTC. Protein: CASSRLADSYEQYF. The chain uses TRBV4-1 and TRBJ2-7, with TRBD2 identical over 7 bases. The CDR3 has 14 residues. The V gene's germline CDR1 is MGHRA and CDR2 YSYEKL. V gave up 4 bases and J gave up 1 base; unmatched junction bases: 4.